This T cell receptor beta chain was captured by sequencing in a study of T cell responses to AZD1222 COVID-19 vaccine. About the research overall: Whether given at about 4 or about 12 weeks, second doses were pooled. General study points: Close to half of all spike-specific TCRs reportedly target regions of the variants that are unmutated. Spike-specific TCR breadth and depth rose after two AZD1222 doses. Possibly, clonal diversity was underestimated; donors were largely white British and included more females.

This clone was detected only once. Its antigen is currently unknown. Trimming stripped 0 bases from V and 0 bases from J, with 10 bases between. Looked up from germline, CDR1 is SGHRS and CDR2 is YFSETQ. The CDR3 loop spans 15 amino acids. Data came from immunoSEQ multiplex PCR; TCRdb stores just in-frame clones and leaves some out. The sample has 150,000 or so clones; 88% are singletons. The chain has TRBV5-1 and TRBJ2-7; tentatively, D is TRBD1 (6 bases). The clonotype comes from an adult in good health. Here the sequenced sample was peripheral blood, taken on day 0 of AZD1222 vaccination. CDR3 amino acids: CASSLGTASSYEQYF. The CDR3 coding sequence is TGCGCCAGCAGCTTGGGGACAGCTTCCTCCTACGAGCAGTACTTC.